This T cell receptor beta chain originates from a study of blood T cells in healthy people across ages. Study observations and caveats: Both higher diversity and more naive CD4+ cells marked long-lived donors when set against aged donors. TCR beta diversity per million T cells fell roughly linearly with age.

A second about 7 to 11 cycle PCR used barcoded and J-beta primers. The template-switch adaptor, which had 12 random nucleotides, put a tag on each cDNA molecule. Researchers report that each sample yielded at least 2.5 million CDR3-containing paired-end reads. TCRdb fed the 5' RACE reads into MiXCR, producing one record per CDR3 protein. The sample yields about 730,000 distinct CDR3 sequences, 43% seen once. Trimming took 5 bases from V and 9 from J; bases not matched to a gene: 19. This CDR3 is 17 amino acids long. Germline V gene sequence: CDR1 SGHTA, CDR2 FQGNSA. Remarks on this clonotype: The antigen is undetermined.

The sequenced sample consisted of blood. V usage is TRBV7-2 and J usage is TRBJ1-5; TRBD1 matches 7 bases. The source is a woman aged 60-75 years in good health. Here the CDR3 DNA reads TGTGCCAGCAGCGCCCGAGGGTACAGGGGAACTCAATCGCCCCAGCATTTT. As protein: CASSARGYRGTQSPQHF.